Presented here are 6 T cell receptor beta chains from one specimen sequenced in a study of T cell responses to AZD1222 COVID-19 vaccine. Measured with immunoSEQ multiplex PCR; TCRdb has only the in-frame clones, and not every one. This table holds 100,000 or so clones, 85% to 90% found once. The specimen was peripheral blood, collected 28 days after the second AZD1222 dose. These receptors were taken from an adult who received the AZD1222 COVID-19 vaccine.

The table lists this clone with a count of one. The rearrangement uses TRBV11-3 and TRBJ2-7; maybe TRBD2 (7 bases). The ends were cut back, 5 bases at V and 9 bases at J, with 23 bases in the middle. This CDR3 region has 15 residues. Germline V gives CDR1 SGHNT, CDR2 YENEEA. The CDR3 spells CASSHGGTYTQGQYF. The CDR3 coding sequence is TGTGCCAGCAGCCACGGGGGGACCTACACACAGGGGCAGTACTTC.

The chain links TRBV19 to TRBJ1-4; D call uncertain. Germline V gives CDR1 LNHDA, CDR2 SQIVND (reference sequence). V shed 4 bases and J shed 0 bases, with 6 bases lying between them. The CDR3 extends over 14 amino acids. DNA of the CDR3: TGTGCCAGTAGTAGAGGACCAACTAATGAAAAACTGTTTTTT. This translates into CASSRGPTNEKLFF.

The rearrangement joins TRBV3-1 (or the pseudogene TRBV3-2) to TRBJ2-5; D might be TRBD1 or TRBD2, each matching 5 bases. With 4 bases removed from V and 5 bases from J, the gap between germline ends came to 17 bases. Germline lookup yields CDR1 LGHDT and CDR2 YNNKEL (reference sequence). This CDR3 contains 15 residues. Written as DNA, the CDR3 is TGTGCCAGCAGCCCGACTGAGGGCAGGGAGGAGACCCAGTACTTC. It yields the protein CASSPTEGREETQYF.

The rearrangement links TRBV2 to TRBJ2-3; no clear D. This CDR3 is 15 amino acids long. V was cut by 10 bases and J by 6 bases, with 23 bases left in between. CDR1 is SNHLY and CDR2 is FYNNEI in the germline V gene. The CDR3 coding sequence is TGTGCCACGCTAGAACGGACCACCTTGGGCGATACGCAGTATTTT. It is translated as CATLERTTLGDTQYF.

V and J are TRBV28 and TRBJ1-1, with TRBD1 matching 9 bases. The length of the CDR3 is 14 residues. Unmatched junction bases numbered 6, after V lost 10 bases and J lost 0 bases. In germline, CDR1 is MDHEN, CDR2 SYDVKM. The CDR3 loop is CAILQGALNTEAFF. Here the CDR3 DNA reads TGTGCCATCCTACAGGGGGCACTGAACACTGAAGCTTTCTTT.

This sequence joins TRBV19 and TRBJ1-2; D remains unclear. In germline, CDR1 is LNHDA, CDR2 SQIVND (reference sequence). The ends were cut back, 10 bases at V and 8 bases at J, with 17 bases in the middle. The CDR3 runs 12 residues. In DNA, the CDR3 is TGTGCCACCCTGTGGAACTCGGAGGGCTACACCTTC. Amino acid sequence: CATLWNSEGYTF.